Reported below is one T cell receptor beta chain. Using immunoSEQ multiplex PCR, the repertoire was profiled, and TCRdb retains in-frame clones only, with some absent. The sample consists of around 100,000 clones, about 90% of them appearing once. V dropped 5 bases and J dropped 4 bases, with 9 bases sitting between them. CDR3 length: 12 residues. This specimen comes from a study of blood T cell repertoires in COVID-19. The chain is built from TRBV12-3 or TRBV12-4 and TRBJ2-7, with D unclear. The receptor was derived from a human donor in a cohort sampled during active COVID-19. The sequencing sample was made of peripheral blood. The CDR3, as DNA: TGTGCCAGCAGTAAACAGAGTTACGAGCAGTACTTC. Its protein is CASSKQSYEQYF.